The 30 T cell receptor beta chains in this list originate from one sample, sequenced in a study of molecular identifiers for immune sequencing clone quantification. TCRdb itself ran the PCR reads through MiXCR, one entry per CDR3 protein. The data show hundreds of thousands of distinct CDR3 sequences, nearly 20% seen once. What was sequenced was naive CD8+ T cells from blood, with Jurkat cell RNA spiked in. The subset here: FACS-sorted CD8+CD4-CCR7+CD45RA+ naive T cells. The receptors were gathered from a human donor in good health. Some libraries in this study had Jurkat cell RNA spiked in.

Concerning this clonotype: As the CDR3 is not closed by the conserved phenylalanine or tryptophan, this likely results from a read error. The CDR3 loop is CSVVGENTEAFL. The CDR3 DNA reads TGCAGCGTTGTGGGGGAGAACACTGAAGCTTTCCTT. The rearrangement joins TRBV29-1 to TRBJ1-1; D is possibly TRBD1 (5 bases). This CDR3 spans 12 amino acids. The germline CDR1 and CDR2 sequences are SQVTM and ANQGSEA. V was cut by 4 bases and J by 1 base, with 7 bases left in between.

This clonotype was seen many times. V and J are TRBV12-3 or TRBV12-4 and TRBJ1-1, with 8 bases lining up with TRBD1. V was clipped by 5 bases and J by 5 bases; unmatched bases: 10. The CDR3 sequence is 15 residues long. In DNA form, the CDR3 reads TGTGCCAGCAGTCCCTACAGGGGGAGTAATACTGAAGCTTTCTTT. Its protein product is CASSPYRGSNTEAFF.

This clonotype was counted many times. The CDR3 DNA follows: TGTGCCAGCAGTGAATGGGCTAGCGGGACGGTCGAGCAGTACTTC. It codes for CASSEWASGTVEQYF. The chain links TRBV25-1 to TRBJ2-7, with 9 bases that match TRBD2. Germline CDR1 and CDR2: MGHDK and SYGVNS. V lost 1 base, J lost 6 bases, and 7 bases stayed unmatched. The CDR3 sequence is 15 residues long.

A word on this clonotype: This may arise from a read error, as a much more abundant clone is one base away. The chain recombines TRBV5-3 with TRBJ2-2; D not resolved. TRBV5-3 falls under the ORF class, with uncertain function. With 8 bases removed from V and 6 bases from J, the gap between germline ends came to 20 bases. The CDR3 has 15 amino acids. The CDR3 coding sequence is TGTGCCAGCCGGGCGCACACACGACCCGCCGGGGAGCTGTTTTTT. This encodes CASRAHTRPAGELFF.

The chain combines TRBV4-1 with TRBJ1-1, with 7 bases identical to TRBD1. Germline V gives CDR1 MGHRA, CDR2 YSYEKL. The V and J ends lost 4 bases and 0 bases, in that order; junction bases with no gene match: 8. This CDR3 comprises 16 residues. The CDR3 DNA reads TGCGCCAGCAGCCGGACATCGGGACAGATGAACACTGAAGCTTTCTTT. Translating gives CASSRTSGQMNTEAFF.

Of note for this clonotype: An end of the junction differs from the germline gene, which may be a read error. The chain recombines TRBV11-2 with TRBJ1-1; 9 bases line up with TRBD1. The CDR3 extends over 14 amino acids. The germline CDR1 and CDR2 sequences are SGHAT and FQNNGV. The CDR3 bases are TGTACCAGCAGCTTTCCGGACAGGGGTACTGAAGCTTTCTTT. Residues: CTSSFPDRGTEAFF.

This clonotype was detected ten times or more. The J gene is TRBJ2-7, the V gene TRBV29-1; D perhaps matches TRBD2 (6 bases). Trimming left V 0 bases short and J 3 bases short, with 15 bases between. Germline CDR1 and CDR2: SQVTM and ANQGSEA. This CDR3 comprises 15 residues. CDR3 amino acids: CSVEEGPRGLYEQYF. Here the CDR3 DNA reads TGCAGCGTTGAAGAGGGACCAAGGGGACTCTACGAGCAGTACTTC.

The chain has TRBV20-1 and TRBJ1-1; TRBD1 aligns across 9 bases. This CDR3 contains 14 residues. Germline lookup yields CDR1 DFQATT and CDR2 SNEGSKA (reference sequence). Trimming took 5 bases from V and 4 from J; bases not matched to a gene: 8. CDR3 residues: CSAAADRGATEAFF. The CDR3 DNA sequence: TGCAGTGCTGCCGCGGACAGGGGCGCCACTGAAGCTTTCTTT.

This clonotype was found a few times. The rearrangement links TRBV27 to TRBJ1-1; no clear D. The germline V gene encodes CDR1 MNHEY and CDR2 SMNVEV (reference sequence). Trimming left V 0 bases short and J 1 base short, with 18 bases between. CDR3 length: 18 residues. The CDR3 is CASSLSPLPVWSNTEAFF. CDR3 sequence (DNA): TGTGCCAGCAGTTTATCCCCCCTTCCCGTGTGGTCGAACACTGAAGCTTTCTTT.

This clonotype was recorded many times. The genes are TRBV5-1 and TRBJ2-7; the D is unclear. Germline lookup yields CDR1 SGHRS and CDR2 YFSETQ. Trimming cost V 0 bases and J 7 bases, with 11 bases left between them. The CDR3 consists of 13 residues. The CDR3 sequence: CASSLEPSDEQYF. As DNA, the CDR3 is TGCGCCAGCAGCTTGGAGCCCAGCGATGAGCAGTACTTC.

This clonotype has ten or more counts. The junction shows a germline mismatch at one end, possibly a read error. V gene TRBV30 combines with J gene TRBJ2-1; D unresolved. The CDR3 spans 12 residues. Germline-derived CDR1 and CDR2 are GTSNPN and SVGIG (reference sequence). The CDR3 DNA follows: TGTGCCTGGAGTGTCTCCGACAATGAGCAGTTCTTC. Its translation: CAWSVSDNEQFF.

This clonotype was observed a handful of times. The V and J genes are TRBV6-5 and TRBJ2-2; D gene ambiguous. CDR1 MNHEY and CDR2 SVGAGI come from the germline V gene. The CDR3 contains 14 residues. V dropped 2 bases and J dropped 6 bases, with 10 bases sitting between them. The CDR3 reads CASSYDNRPGELFF. The CDR3 DNA reads as TGTGCCAGCAGTTACGACAATCGGCCCGGGGAGCTGTTTTTT.

Details on this clonotype: A much larger clone sits a single nucleotide away, making a read error possible. The V and J genes are TRBV27 and TRBJ1-1; the D gene is possibly TRBD1 (5 bases). Germline V CDR1 and CDR2: MNHEY, SMNVEV (reference sequence). The CDR3 sequence is 16 residues long. Trimming left V 4 bases short and J 3 bases short, with 18 bases between. This CDR3 reads CASSSHRTDMDTEAFF. The CDR3 DNA reads TGTGCCAGCAGTTCTCACAGGACCGATATGGACACTGAAGCTTTCTTT.

There are many counts of this clonotype. The genes are TRBV7-3 and TRBJ1-1, with D possibly TRBD1 on 5 matching bases. V shed 1 base and J shed 1 base, with 13 bases lying between them. The germline V gene has CDR1 SGHTA and CDR2 FQGTGA. CDR3 length: 16 amino acids. The DNA of the CDR3 is TGTGCCAGCAGCTTAATGCCAGGGCTGTCGAACACTGAAGCTTTCTTT. This codes for CASSLMPGLSNTEAFF.

In the case of this clonotype: This may stem from a read error, because a much larger clone lies one nucleotide away. V usage is TRBV4-3 and J usage is TRBJ2-7, with unresolved D. The CDR3 is 15 residues long. Germline assignment: CDR1 LGHNA and CDR2 YSLEER. In DNA, the CDR3 is TGCGCCAGCGGCCAAGGAGAGAGGAGCTCCTACGAGCAGTACTTC. Translated: CASGQGERSSYEQYF.

This clonotype has a count of ten or more. The chain is built from TRBV5-8 and TRBJ2-7, with 7 bases fitting TRBD1. The CDR3 is made up of 12 amino acids. Germline V CDR1 and CDR2: SGHTS, YDEGEE. The V gene end was trimmed by 4 bases and the J gene end by 6 bases; junction bases not matched to a gene: 4. This CDR3 is CASSGDRVEQYF. DNA for the CDR3: TGTGCCAGCAGCGGAGACAGGGTCGAGCAGTACTTC. The full variable domain, completed using reference TRBV5-8 and TRBJ2-7, is EAGVTQSPTHLIKTRGQQATLRCSPISGHTSVYWYQQALGLGLQFLLWYDEGEERNRGNFPPRFSGRQFPNYSSELNVNALELEDSALYLCASSGDRVEQYFGPGTRLTVT.

In this sample, this clonotype turned up many times. The rearrangement joins TRBV24-1 to TRBJ2-3, with D perhaps TRBD1 (5 bases). Trimming took 3 bases from V and 2 from J, leaving 11 bases between them. The length of the CDR3 is 15 residues. The germline gives CDR1 KGHDR, CDR2 SFDVKD. The CDR3 sequence: CATSDRGGVTDTQYF. The DNA for the CDR3 is TGTGCCACCAGTGATAGGGGCGGAGTCACAGATACGCAGTATTTT.

Comment on this clonotype: The junction differs from germline at one of its ends, possibly a read error. V and J are TRBV20-1 and TRBJ1-1; no firm D call. Germline CDR1 DFQATT, CDR2 SNEGSKA (reference sequence). CDR3 size: 12 residues. The CDR3 here is CSARRLNTKAFF. The DNA of the CDR3 is TGCAGTGCTAGAAGGTTGAACACTAAAGCTTTCTTT.

This clonotype was counted ten times or more. The chain carries TRBV5-6 and TRBJ2-7, with 10 bases aligning to TRBD1. Trimming cost V 4 bases and J 0 bases; bases outside gene matches: 4. CDR3 length: 15 amino acids. Germline V gene data show CDR1 as SGHDT and CDR2 as YYEEEE. In DNA, the CDR3 is TGTGCCAGCAGCGCGGACAGGGGGTACTCCTACGAGCAGTACTTC. Translation gives CASSADRGYSYEQYF. The complete variable domain, with remaining parts taken from reference TRBV5-6 and TRBJ2-7, reads DAGVTQSPTHLIKTRGQQVTLRCSPKSGHDTVSWYQQALGQGPQFIFQYYEEEERQRGNFPDRFSGHQFPNYSSELNVNALLLGDSALYLCASSADRGYSYEQYFGPGTRLTVT.

Remarks on this clonotype: Possible read error: a much larger clone is one base away. The V and J genes are TRBV9 and TRBJ1-1, with a possible D match to TRBD1 (5 bases). Trimming pared 3 bases from V and 4 bases from J, leaving 10 bases between. Germline CDR1 SGDLS, CDR2 YYNGEE. There are 13 residues in the CDR3. CDR3 loop: CASSAVGTTEAFF. In nucleotides, the CDR3 is TGTGCCAGCAGCGCAGTGGGGACCACTGAAGCTTTCTTT.

A few counts support this clonotype. This sequence joins TRBV12-3 or TRBV12-4 and TRBJ2-1; 11 bases are shared with TRBD2. This CDR3 spans 17 amino acids. After removal of 6 bases from V and 8 bases from J, the junction contained 15 bases not matched to a gene. Here the CDR3 reads CASSPLGLSGRVDEQFF. The DNA of the CDR3 is TGTGCCAGCAGCCCATTGGGACTTAGCGGGAGGGTGGATGAGCAGTTCTTC.

A word on this clonotype: Relative to the germline gene, one junction end is altered; a read error may explain this. V is TRBV9 and J is TRBJ2-1; TRBD2 agrees at 10 bases. Germline V CDR1 and CDR2: SGDLS, YYNGEE. This CDR3 region has 15 residues. The CDR3 is CASSVERGGPGEQSF. The CDR3 region has the DNA TGTGCCAGCAGCGTAGAGCGGGGGGGCCCTGGTGAGCAGTCCTTC.

This clonotype was recorded only once. A read error may be the cause here, since a much bigger clone is one base away. Here the CDR3 DNA reads TGTGCCAGCAGCCATCCAGGGGGCGGCTCCTTAGCCAAAAACATTCAGTACTTC. As protein: CASSHPGGGSLAKNIQYF. V usage is TRBV7-9 and J usage is TRBJ2-4; 8 bases line up with TRBD1. With V trimmed by 5 bases and J by 0 bases, 12 bases remained unmatched. This CDR3 spans 18 amino acids. The germline V gene has CDR1 SEHNR and CDR2 FQNEAQ (reference sequence).

This clonotype was detected many times. As DNA, the CDR3 is TGTGCCAGCAGCCAAGAGGTCGCCAGCTACGAGCAGTACTTC. This sequence encodes CASSQEVASYEQYF. The rearrangement links TRBV3-1 to TRBJ2-7; D gene ambiguous. Per germline, CDR1 LGHDT and CDR2 YNNKEL (reference sequence). V was clipped by 0 bases and J by 3 bases, with 9 bases between them. The CDR3 extends over 14 amino acids.

Details on this clonotype: Possible read error: a much larger clone is one base away. The genes are TRBV19 and TRBJ2-3; D may be TRBD2 (5 bases). CDR3 size: 13 residues. Germline values: CDR1 LNHDA, CDR2 SQIVND (reference sequence). This CDR3 is CVSSTLAPDTQYF. The CDR3 DNA reads as TGTGTCAGTAGTACCCTAGCCCCAGATACGCAGTATTTT. The variable domain in full, completed from reference TRBV19 and TRBJ2-3, reads DGGITQSPKYLFRKEGQNVTLSCEQNLNHDAMYWYRQDPGQGLRLIYYSQIVNDFQKGDIAEGYSVSREKKESFPLTVTSAQKNPTAFYLCVSSTLAPDTQYFGPGTRLTVL.

Concerning this clonotype: A read error may explain this, as a much larger clone is one base away. This chain joins TRBV4-1 and TRBJ1-6; 8 bases agree with TRBD1. Germline CDR1 MGHRA, CDR2 YSYEKL. The V segment lost 3 bases and the J segment 11 bases; nucleotides outside the gene matches: 3. The CDR3 has 13 residues. This CDR3 reads CASSQDREPPLHF. The DNA of the CDR3 is TGCGCCAGCAGCCAGGACAGGGAACCACCCCTCCACTTT.

As concerns this clonotype: Since the CDR3 does not end with the conserved phenylalanine or tryptophan, this likely comes from a read error. The chain joins TRBV4-1 to TRBJ2-5; 8 bases map to TRBD2. The CDR3 extends over 14 amino acids. Losses at the gene ends were 3 bases for V and 4 bases for J; bases not matched to a gene: 4. Germline CDR1 is MGHRA and CDR2 is YSYEKL. The DNA of the CDR3 is TGCGCCAGCAGCCAGATCGGGGGGGCAGAGACCCAGTACCTC. Its translation is CASSQIGGAETQYL.

V and J are TRBV2 and TRBJ1-5, with D uncertain. Germline V gives CDR1 SNHLY, CDR2 FYNNEI. Trimming left V 9 bases short and J 0 bases short, with 15 bases between. The CDR3 loop spans 15 amino acids. CDR3 nucleotides: TGTGCCAGTGGCGGGCAGGCACATAGCAATCAGCCCCAGCATTTT. Protein product: CASGGQAHSNQPQHF.

Only a few counts were recorded for this clonotype. CDR3 DNA: TGTGCCAGCAGCCTTCTCGATAAAGGCAGTTACTACGAGCAGTACTTC. Its protein product is CASSLLDKGSYYEQYF. This chain connects TRBV11-2 to TRBJ2-7; D remains unclear. In germline, CDR1 is SGHAT, CDR2 FQNNGV. This CDR3 spans 16 amino acids. V lost 5 bases and J 3 bases, leaving 20 bases between the germline ends.

This clonotype was observed many times. This rearrangement joins TRBV12-3 or TRBV12-4 to TRBJ1-1; D unclear. The CDR3 contains 13 residues. Trimming took 2 bases from V and 5 from J, leaving 9 bases between them. The DNA of the CDR3 is TGTGCCAGCAGTTTATTTGGGGATACTGAAGCTTTCTTT. Amino acids: CASSLFGDTEAFF.